This TCR beta chain was documented in a study of T cell responses to AZD1222 COVID-19 vaccine. The study's findings and limits: There were vaccine-associated CD4 TCRs across spike, dominant at 160-218 and 743-854.

As concerns this clone: Its matching antigen is unknown. At the DNA level, this CDR3 is encoded by other sequences in the same sample as well.

CDR1 and CDR2 from the germline V gene are SEHNR and FQNEAQ (reference sequence). V shed 5 bases and J shed 1 base, with 6 bases lying between them. The CDR3 runs to 13 residues. Using immunoSEQ multiplex PCR, the repertoire was profiled, and TCRdb retains in-frame clones only, with some absent. The sample carries 100,000 to 150,000 clones, around 85% recorded once. This chain connects TRBV7-9 to TRBJ1-5; no firm D call. This receptor was identified in an adult in good health. Sequenced material: peripheral blood, taken on day 0 of AZD1222 vaccination. The CDR3 is CASSPDSNQPQHF. In DNA form, the CDR3 reads TGTGCCAGCAGCCCCGACAGCAATCAGCCCCAGCATTTT.